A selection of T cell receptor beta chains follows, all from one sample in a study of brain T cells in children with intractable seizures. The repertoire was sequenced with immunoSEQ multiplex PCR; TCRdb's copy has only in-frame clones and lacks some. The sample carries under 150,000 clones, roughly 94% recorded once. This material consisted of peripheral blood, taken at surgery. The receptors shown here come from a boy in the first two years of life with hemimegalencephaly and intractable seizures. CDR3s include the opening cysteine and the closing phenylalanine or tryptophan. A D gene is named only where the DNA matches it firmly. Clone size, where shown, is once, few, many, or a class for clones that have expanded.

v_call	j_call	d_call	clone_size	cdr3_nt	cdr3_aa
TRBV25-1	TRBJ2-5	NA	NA	TGTGCCAGCAGTTACGCGGGACGGTGGGAGACCCAGTACTTC	CASSYAGRWETQYF
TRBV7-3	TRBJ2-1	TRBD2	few	TGTGCCAGCAGCCCCGGGACTAGCGGGATACTGGATGAGCAGTTCTTC	CASSPGTSGILDEQFF
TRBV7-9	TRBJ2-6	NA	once	TGTGCCAGCAGCGGACAGTTCTCTGGGGCCAACGTCCTGACTTTC	CASSGQFSGANVLTF
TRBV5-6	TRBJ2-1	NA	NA	TGTGCCAGCAGGGGACGCCTCGACCGGGATTTAAGGTTCTTC	CASRGRLDRDLRFF
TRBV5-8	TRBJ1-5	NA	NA	TGTGCCAGCAGCTGGGGAAATCAGCCCCAGCATTTT	CASSWGNQPQHF
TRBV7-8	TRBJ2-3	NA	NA	TGTGCCAGCAGCTTAATGGGGGGAGATACGCAGTATTTT	CASSLMGGDTQYF
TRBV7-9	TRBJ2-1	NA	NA	TGTGCCAGCAGCTTATCGGCTAGCTCCTACAATGAGCAGTTCTTC	CASSLSASSYNEQFF
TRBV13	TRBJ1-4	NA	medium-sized	TGTGCCAGCAGCTTCGGACAACAGGACGAAAAACTGTTTTTT	CASSFGQQDEKLFF
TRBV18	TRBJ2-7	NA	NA	TGTGCCAGCTCACCAATCAGGGCTCTCTCCTACGAGCAGTACTTC	CASSPIRALSYEQYF
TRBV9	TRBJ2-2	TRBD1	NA	TGTGCCAGCAGCGTAGGGGCAGGGGGCTCGAACACCGGGGAGCTGTTTTTT	CASSVGAGGSNTGELFF
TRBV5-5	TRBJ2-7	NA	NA	TGTGCCAGCAACAGCTTGGTCGCAGGGCCCTACGAGCAGTACTTC	CASNSLVAGPYEQYF
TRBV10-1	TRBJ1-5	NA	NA	TGCGCCAGCAGTGAAGGGACATCGAATCAGCCCCAGCATTTT	CASSEGTSNQPQHF
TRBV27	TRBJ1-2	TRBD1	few	TGTGCCAGCAGTTTATATCAGGGGGCGAACTATGGCTACACCTTC	CASSLYQGANYGYTF
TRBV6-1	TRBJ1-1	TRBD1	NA	TGTGCCAGCAGTGTGCTACTCGGGACAGGGGGCACTGAAGCTTTCTTT	CASSVLLGTGGTEAFF
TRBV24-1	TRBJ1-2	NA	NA	TGTGCCACCAGTGATGACAACTATGGCTACACCTTC	CATSDDNYGYTF
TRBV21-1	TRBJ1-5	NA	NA	TGTGCCAGCAGCAAGGTTACTGAAAAAGATAGCAATCAGCCCCAGCATTTT	CASSKVTEKDSNQPQHF
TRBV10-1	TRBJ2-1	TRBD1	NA	TGCGCCAGCAGTGAGCCCAACGGACAGGGGAAGTTCTTC	CASSEPNGQGKFF
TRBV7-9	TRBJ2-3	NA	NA	TGTGCCAGCAGCGCCCATGGAGATACGCAGTATTTT	CASSAHGDTQYF
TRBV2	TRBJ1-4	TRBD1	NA	TGTGCCAGCAGGTCCCGGGACAGGGGAAATGAAAAACTGTTTTTT	CASRSRDRGNEKLFF
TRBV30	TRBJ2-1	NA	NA	TGTGCCTGGACTGGGGGCAATGAGCAGTTCTTC	CAWTGGNEQFF
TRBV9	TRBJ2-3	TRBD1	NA	TGTGCCAGCAGCCCCCGGGGACAGGGCCTAGATACGCAGTATTTT	CASSPRGQGLDTQYF
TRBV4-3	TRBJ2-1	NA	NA	TGCGCCAGCAGCCAAGGTGGAGGGCCGGGTTACAATGAGCAGTTCTTC	CASSQGGGPGYNEQFF